Each of the 21 T cell receptor beta chains below was sequenced from the same sample in a study of a mutant IDH1 vaccine in newly diagnosed glioma. The repertoire was sequenced with immunoSEQ multiplex PCR; TCRdb's copy has only in-frame clones and lacks some. Here the sample spans 15,000 to 20,000 clones, roughly 79% being singletons. Time point denoted: baseline, week 1 (first vaccination visit). Specified treatment: pre-vaccination baseline after standard-of-care therapy. The sample in question was PBMCs, obtained from a glioma patient treated with radiotherapy, temozolomide or both. Every receptor here comes from a man aged 35-49 years with glioma.

V gene TRBV5-1 combines with J gene TRBJ2-7; maybe TRBD2 (5 bases). The CDR3 loop spans 14 amino acids. Per germline, CDR1 SGHRS and CDR2 YFSETQ. The V end was cut by 3 bases, the J end by 3 bases, with 13 bases between. The CDR3 DNA reads TGCGCCAGCAGCTCCCGTCCGGGATTCTACGAGCAGTACTTC. Its translation: CASSSRPGFYEQYF. The full variable domain, completed using reference TRBV5-1 and TRBJ2-7, is KAGVTQTPRYLIKTRGQQVTLSCSPISGHRSVSWYQQTPGQGLQFLFEYFSETQRNKGNFPGRFSGRQFSNSRSEMNVSTLELGDSALYLCASSSRPGFYEQYFGPGTRLTVT.

This chain links TRBV28 with TRBJ1-1, with D hard to call. The CDR3 consists of 15 residues. Trimming pared 3 bases from V and 1 base from J, leaving 12 bases between. Germline CDR1 reads MDHEN; CDR2 reads SYDVKM. The CDR3 is CASSFYANRNTEAFF. In DNA form, the CDR3 reads TGTGCCAGCAGTTTTTATGCGAACAGGAACACTGAAGCTTTCTTT.

The chain combines TRBV5-4 with TRBJ2-7; 11 bases match TRBD2. The CDR3 length is 15 residues. After removal of 4 bases from V and 3 bases from J, the junction contained 6 bases not matched to a gene. Germline CDR1 reads SGHNT; CDR2 reads YYREEE (reference sequence). The CDR3 here is CASSVGLAEIYEQYV. The CDR3 DNA is TGTGCCAGCAGCGTGGGACTAGCGGAGATCTACGAGCAGTACGTC.

This clone was counted only a few times. This rearrangement joins TRBV10-3 to TRBJ2-2; D perhaps matches TRBD2 (5 bases). Between the trimmed V and J ends, which lost 8 bases and 5 bases, there was a span of 15 bases. The CDR3 spans 14 residues. Germline values: CDR1 ENHRY, CDR2 SYGVKD. The CDR3 spells CAILDGWETGELFF. The CDR3 coding sequence is TGTGCCATCCTTGACGGATGGGAGACCGGGGAGCTGTTTTTT.

The V and J genes are TRBV6-1 and TRBJ2-1; TRBD2 is a possible D gene (6 bases). Germline V gene lookup returns CDR1 MNHNS and CDR2 SASEGT. The CDR3 totals 15 residues. Trimming shortened V by 3 bases and J by 3 bases, and 12 bases separated the two germline ends. The CDR3 DNA reads TGTGCCAGCAGTGAGGAGGGAGTATTCTACAATGAGCAGTTCTTC. Protein: CASSEEGVFYNEQFF.

V and J are TRBV5-6 and TRBJ2-3; D gene unclear. Trimming pared 1 base from V and 0 bases from J, leaving 9 bases between. Germline V gives CDR1 SGHDT, CDR2 YYEEEE. The CDR3 extends over 15 amino acids. The CDR3 DNA follows: TGTGCCAGCAGCTTGAGCAGGCGGAGCACAGATACGCAGTATTTT. Protein product: CASSLSRRSTDTQYF.

This clone was observed once. This chain joins TRBV19 and TRBJ2-1, with 9 bases matching TRBD1. Trimming at V came to 5 bases and at J to 6 bases, leaving 2 bases not matched to a gene. The CDR3 runs to 13 residues. Germline-derived CDR1 and CDR2 are LNHDA and SQIVND (reference sequence). The CDR3 here is CASSVDRGNEQFF. CDR3 coding DNA: TGTGCCAGTAGTGTGGACAGGGGCAATGAGCAGTTCTTC.

This clone has a single count. The V gene is TRBV11-3, the J gene TRBJ1-6; no definite D call. Trimming removed 1 base at V and 6 bases at J, with 7 bases between. This CDR3 comprises 14 residues. Germline V gene lookup returns CDR1 SGHNT and CDR2 YENEEA. In DNA form, the CDR3 reads TGTGCCAGCAGCTTAGTCCGAAGTAATTCACCCCTCCACTTT. Protein product: CASSLVRSNSPLHF.

The chain combines TRBV2 with TRBJ2-2; tentative D call: TRBD2 (6 bases). Trimming shortened V by 0 bases and J by 5 bases, and 7 bases separated the two germline ends. The CDR3 has 14 residues. Per germline, CDR1 SNHLY and CDR2 FYNNEI. Written as DNA, the CDR3 is TGTGCCAGCAGTGAAGCGCGGGGAACCGGGGAGCTGTTTTTT. Translating gives CASSEARGTGELFF.

The CDR3 sequence is CASSLYYEQYF. The CDR3 region has the DNA TGTGCCAGCAGTTTATACTACGAGCAGTACTTC. The genes are TRBV6-6 and TRBJ2-7; D is uncertain. This CDR3 is 11 amino acids long. The germline V and J ends were trimmed by 4 bases and 3 bases, with 4 bases remaining between them. Germline CDR1 is MNHNY and CDR2 is SVGAGI (reference sequence).

The chain links TRBV4-3 to TRBJ1-6; D is unclear. This CDR3 contains 13 residues. Germline loops: CDR1 LGHNA, CDR2 YSLEER. V lost 1 base, J lost 8 bases, and 6 bases lay in between. The CDR3 protein is CASSQGYYSPLHF. Here the CDR3 DNA reads TGCGCCAGCAGCCAAGGTTATTATTCACCCCTCCACTTT.

This chain joins TRBV2 and TRBJ2-1; the match to TRBD2 covers 9 bases. Germline lookup yields CDR1 SNHLY and CDR2 FYNNEI. The CDR3 is 14 amino acids. The J segment lost 12 bases and the V segment lost 6 bases, leaving 12 bases of the junction unmatched. CDR3 DNA: TGTGCCAGCAGGTTCCCCCTTAGCGGGAGTGGGCAGTTCTTC. It is translated as CASRFPLSGSGQFF. The full variable domain, with the rest looked up from reference TRBV2 and TRBJ2-1, is EPEVTQTPSHQVTQMGQEVILRCVPISNHLYFYWYRQILGQKVEFLVSFYNNEISEKSEIFDDQFSVERPDGSNFTLKIRSTKLEDSAMYFCASRFPLSGSGQFFGPGTRLTVL.

The chain's CDR3 is CASSPQRSGANVLTF. In DNA form, the CDR3 reads TGTGCCAGTAGTCCACAGCGCTCTGGGGCCAACGTCCTGACTTTC. The chain combines TRBV19 with TRBJ2-6; D gene unclear. Germline V gene data show CDR1 as LNHDA and CDR2 as SQIVND (reference sequence). V was cut by 5 bases and J by 0 bases, with 8 bases left in between. The CDR3 has 15 amino acids.

This chain connects TRBV5-1 to TRBJ2-3, with D possibly being TRBD1 or TRBD2 (7 bases each). V lost 3 bases and J lost 5, with 16 bases in between. The CDR3 consists of 15 residues. Germline V gives CDR1 SGHRS, CDR2 YFSETQ. CDR3 loop: CASSSREGAVDTQYF. In nucleotides, the CDR3 is TGCGCCAGCAGCTCGAGGGAGGGGGCCGTAGATACGCAGTATTTT.

The rearrangement links TRBV15 to TRBJ1-2; D uncertain. This CDR3 has 14 amino acids. Germline V gene lookup returns CDR1 LNHNV and CDR2 YYDKDF (reference sequence). V shed 3 bases and J shed 8 bases, with 16 bases lying between them. The CDR3, as DNA: TGTGCCACCAGCAGGGACCTTTCGGGCCTGGGCTACACCTTC. Its translation is CATSRDLSGLGYTF.

The rearrangement joins TRBV19 to TRBJ1-1; a weak D match, TRBD1 (5 bases). V dropped 7 bases and J dropped 9 bases, with 15 bases sitting between them. This CDR3 is built from 12 residues. Germline CDR1 is LNHDA and CDR2 is SQIVND (reference sequence). CDR3 protein: CASTGVGGQAFF. In DNA, the CDR3 is TGTGCCAGTACCGGGGTCGGGGGACAAGCTTTCTTT.

J is TRBJ2-1 and V is TRBV5-1; D is uncertain. Germline V lookup: CDR1 SGHRS, CDR2 YFSETQ. The CDR3 runs 12 residues. V lost 4 bases to trimming and J lost 8 bases, with 10 bases between them. CDR3 amino acids: CASSLNSDEQFF. DNA of the CDR3: TGCGCCAGCAGCCTCAACTCGGATGAGCAGTTCTTC.

In nucleotides, the CDR3 is TGTGCCAGCAGCAAAGACAGGGGGGCTTCGAATTCACCCCTCCACTTT. It specifies CASSKDRGASNSPLHF. The chain recombines TRBV2 with TRBJ1-6; 9 nucleotides align to TRBD1. J was trimmed by 7 bases and V by 6 bases; bases with no gene match: 10. The length of the CDR3 is 16 residues. The germline V gene has CDR1 SNHLY and CDR2 FYNNEI.

The gene calls are TRBV7-8 and TRBJ1-3, with 8 bases aligning to TRBD1. Per the germline V gene, CDR1 is SGHVS and CDR2 is FQNEAQ. This CDR3 has 17 amino acids. Losses at the gene ends were 1 base for V and 7 bases for J; bases not matched to a gene: 12. CDR3 nucleotide sequence: TGTGCCAGCAGCTTAGTGTCATCTGGACAGGGAATGAACACCATATATTTT. Translating it yields CASSLVSSGQGMNTIYF.

This chain connects TRBV9 to TRBJ2-1; 8 nucleotides match TRBD2. The CDR3 runs 16 residues. Trimming removed 0 bases from V and 7 bases from J; junction bases left unmatched: 9. CDR1 SGDLS and CDR2 YYNGEE come from the germline V gene. Here the CDR3 reads CASSVGGTSSMNEQFF. CDR3 DNA sequence: TGTGCCAGCAGCGTAGGAGGGACTAGTTCTATGAATGAGCAGTTCTTC. Combining the CDR3 with reference TRBV9 and TRBJ2-1 gives the whole variable domain DSGVTQTPKHLITATGQRVTLRCSPRSGDLSVYWYQQSLDQGLQFLIQYYNGEERAKGNILERFSAQQFPDLHSELNLSSLELGDSALYFCASSVGGTSSMNEQFFGPGTRLTVL.

This chain joins TRBV6-4 and TRBJ2-1; 8 nucleotides match TRBD2. Germline lookup yields CDR1 MRHNA and CDR2 SNTAGT. This CDR3 contains 13 residues. Trimming cost V 6 bases and J 5 bases; bases outside gene matches: 3. CDR3 nucleotides: TGTGCCAGCAGCAATAGCGGGGACAATGAGCAGTTCTTC. Its protein product is CASSNSGDNEQFF.